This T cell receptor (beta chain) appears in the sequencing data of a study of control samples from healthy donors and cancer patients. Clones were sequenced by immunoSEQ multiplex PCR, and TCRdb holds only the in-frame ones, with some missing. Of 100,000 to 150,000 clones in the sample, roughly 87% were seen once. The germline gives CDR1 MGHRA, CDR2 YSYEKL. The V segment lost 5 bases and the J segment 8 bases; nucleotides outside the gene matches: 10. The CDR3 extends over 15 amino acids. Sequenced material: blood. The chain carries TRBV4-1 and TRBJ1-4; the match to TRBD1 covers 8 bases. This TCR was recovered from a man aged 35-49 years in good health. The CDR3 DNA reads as TGCGCCAGCAGCGGCGAACAGGGGGTATTAGAAAAACTGTTTTTT. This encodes CASSGEQGVLEKLFF.